Following are 18 T cell receptor beta chains from one sample sequenced in a study of prognosis after radiotherapy for stage I lung cancer. Genomic DNA was the source, and TCR beta CDR3 was amplified from it by two-round multiplex PCR. Amplification in first-round PCR relied on primers specific to each TRBV and TRBJ gene. TCRdb re-called the multiplex PCR reads with MiXCR, one entry per CDR3 protein. Of about 24,000 distinct CDR3 sequences in the sample, about 37% were seen once. The sample consisted of PBMCs, taken before or after stereotactic body radiation therapy (not recorded which). The receptors originated from a donor of 50 years or more with non-small cell lung cancer.

A note on this clonotype: Being one base from a much bigger clone, this may be a read error. The chain has TRBV20-1 and TRBJ2-1; 7 bases agree with TRBD2. J gave up 12 bases and V 4 bases, and 18 bases lay outside the gene matches. The CDR3 spans 15 residues. CDR1 and CDR2 (germline): DFQATT, SNEGSKA (reference sequence). The CDR3 nucleotides are TGCAGTGCTACTCCCCGACTAGCCATGCCTAAGGGGCAGTTCTTC. Protein: CSATPRLAMPKGQFF.

The genes are TRBV20-1 and TRBJ2-3; 10 nucleotides line up with TRBD2. Germline CDR1 DFQATT, CDR2 SNEGSKA (reference sequence). CDR3 length: 12 amino acids. The CDR3 spells CGGLARTDTQYF. The CDR3 bases are TGCGGGGGACTAGCGAGGACAGATACGCAGTATTTT.

About this clonotype itself: A much larger clone lies one base from this, so it may be a read error. The chain joins TRBV28 to TRBJ2-7; 7 bases match TRBD1. The CDR3 covers 14 residues. Looked up from germline, CDR1 is MDHEN and CDR2 is SYDVKM. CDR3 nucleotides: TGTGCCAGCAGTACCCCGGGACAGTCCTACGAGCGGTACTTC. This codes for CASSTPGQSYERYF.

The rearrangement links TRBV6-2 or TRBV6-3 to TRBJ1-1, with a possible D match to TRBD1 (6 bases). Trimming shortened V by 5 bases and J by 4 bases, and 11 bases separated the two germline ends. This CDR3 is 13 amino acids long. Germline values: CDR1 MNHEY, CDR2 SVGEGT. The CDR3 DNA reads as TGTGCCAGCAGTATGGACAGACGCACTGAAGCTTTCTTT. This codes for CASSMDRRTEAFF.

There are many counts of this clonotype. The V and J genes are TRBV28 and TRBJ1-1; unclear D gene. The CDR3 covers 13 residues. Trimming took 6 bases from V and 4 from J, leaving 12 bases between them. Per the germline V gene, CDR1 is MDHEN and CDR2 is SYDVKM. The CDR3 DNA sequence: TGTGCCAGCAGAGTTCAAAGACCCACTGAAGCTTTCTTT. This encodes CASRVQRPTEAFF.

Note on this clonotype: It may be a read error: a sequence one base away is much more abundant. The rearrangement links TRBV5-7 to TRBJ2-7; 10 bases map to TRBD1. TRBV5-7 is designated an ORF whose function remains uncertain. This CDR3 contains 15 residues. CDR3 bases: TGTGTCAGCAGCTTCTCCGGACAGGGGGTTTACGAGCAGTACTTC. It encodes CVSSFSGQGVYEQYF.

The chain combines TRBV6-1 with TRBJ1-1; D might be TRBD1 (6 bases). V was pared by 6 bases and J by 1 base, with 18 bases between. The CDR3 runs 16 residues. Germline V gives CDR1 MNHNS, CDR2 SASEGT. The CDR3 protein is CASSLGGAGKNTEAFF. The CDR3 coding sequence is TGTGCCAGCAGCCTCGGGGGGGCGGGAAAGAACACTGAAGCTTTCTTT.

This clonotype was seen at least ten times. This chain uses TRBV20-1 with TRBJ2-1, with 8 bases matching TRBD2. CDR1 is DFQATT and CDR2 is SNEGSKA in the germline V gene (reference sequence). The CDR3 sequence is 14 residues long. The J segment lost 2 bases and the V segment lost 7 bases, leaving 7 bases of the junction unmatched. The DNA of the CDR3 is TGCAGTGTTCGTAGCGGGATGACCTACAATGAGCAGTTCTTC. Translated: CSVRSGMTYNEQFF.

The V and J genes are TRBV7-2 and TRBJ2-7; 7 positions agree with TRBD1. The V gene's germline CDR1 is SGHTA and CDR2 FQGNSA. J lost 4 bases, V lost 0 bases, and 6 bases had no gene match. The CDR3 covers 15 residues. CDR3 in amino acids: CASSLAPGQSYEQYF. The DNA of the CDR3 is TGTGCCAGCAGCTTAGCCCCGGGACAGTCATACGAGCAGTACTTC.

Many counts were recorded for this clonotype. The gene calls are TRBV15 and TRBJ1-5; D is possibly TRBD1 (6 bases). Germline CDR1 reads LNHNV; CDR2 reads YYDKDF (reference sequence). V lost 0 bases, J lost 0 bases, and 12 bases lay in between. The CDR3 has 17 amino acids. CDR3 protein: CATSRDPTGNSNQPQHF. In DNA form, the CDR3 reads TGTGCCACCAGCAGAGATCCGACAGGAAATAGCAATCAGCCCCAGCATTTT.

This clonotype has a count of ten or more. CDR3 sequence (DNA): TGTGCCAGCAGAAGGTTCCCTAGCGGAAGAGGAGAGACCCAGTACTTC. It translates to CASRRFPSGRGETQYF. V is TRBV2 and J is TRBJ2-5; 7 bases align to TRBD2. Germline CDR1 reads SNHLY; CDR2 reads FYNNEI. This CDR3 comprises 16 residues. Germline trimming cut 6 bases from V and 4 bases from J; bases unmatched to any gene: 14.

The chain carries TRBV6-1 and TRBJ2-7; 7 nucleotides line up with TRBD2. The CDR3 consists of 15 residues. After removal of 7 bases from V and 6 bases from J, the junction contained 15 bases not matched to a gene. The germline CDR1 and CDR2 sequences are MNHNS and SASEGT. In DNA form, the CDR3 reads TGTGCCAGCATCTTAGGGGAGGGAAACTCCGGCGAGCAGTACTTC. Translating gives CASILGEGNSGEQYF.

On this clonotype itself: A much larger clone is a single base away; this may be a read error. The V call is TRBV4-2, the J call TRBJ2-3, with D perhaps matching TRBD2 (6 bases). In germline, CDR1 is LGHNA, CDR2 YNFKEQ. Between the trimmed V and J ends, which lost 0 bases and 7 bases, there was a span of 17 bases. This CDR3 has 16 amino acids. This CDR3 is CASSQDSGPSAYTQYF. CDR3 DNA sequence: TGTGCCAGCAGCCAAGACAGCGGGCCCTCCGCGTATACGCAGTATTTT.

A few counts support this clonotype. V gene TRBV7-9 combines with J gene TRBJ2-3; possible D gene TRBD1, 5 bases. V was trimmed by 3 bases and J by 8 bases, leaving 12 bases between them. This CDR3 region has 13 residues. Germline-derived CDR1 and CDR2 are SEHNR and FQNEAQ (reference sequence). The chain's CDR3 is CASSFTSQGTQYF. CDR3 DNA sequence: TGTGCCAGCAGCTTCACGAGTCAGGGTACGCAGTATTTT.

Details on this clonotype: The junction does not match germline at one end; this may be a read error. The chain joins TRBV19 to TRBJ1-5; D is perhaps TRBD1 (6 bases). Germline V gene data show CDR1 as LNHDA and CDR2 as SQIVND (reference sequence). This CDR3 has 14 residues. The CDR3 region is CASSTAGGNQPQNF. The CDR3 coding sequence is TGTGCCAGTAGTACCGCTGGGGGCAATCAGCCCCAGAATTTT.

Ten or more counts support this clonotype. The chain joins TRBV9 to TRBJ1-2; D gene uncertain. The V end lost 3 bases, the J end lost 8 bases, and 17 bases lay between the germline ends. The CDR3 loop spans 14 amino acids. Germline values: CDR1 SGDLS, CDR2 YYNGEE. CDR3 loop: CASSATVGFWGYTF. The DNA of the CDR3 is TGTGCCAGCAGCGCTACCGTGGGGTTCTGGGGCTACACCTTC.

The chain recombines TRBV12-5 with TRBJ2-1; 8 bases align to TRBD2. After removal of 0 bases from V and 7 bases from J, the junction contained 2 bases not matched to a gene. This CDR3 region has 14 residues. Germline V gives CDR1 LGHNT, CDR2 FRNRAP. This CDR3 reads CASGLVAGDNEQFF. Written as DNA, the CDR3 is TGTGCTAGTGGTTTGGTAGCGGGAGATAATGAGCAGTTCTTC.

This clonotype appeared many times. A junction end diverges from the germline sequence, so it may reflect a read error. The chain has TRBV12-3 or TRBV12-4 and TRBJ1-1, with a possible D match to TRBD1 (5 bases). This CDR3 contains 14 residues. The CDR3 is CASSLGQGNTEAFF. The CDR3 nucleotides are TGTGCCAGCAGCTTAGGGCAGGGAAACACTGAAGCTTTCTTT.